Listed here are 27 T cell receptor beta chains from one sample, sequenced in a study of T cell responses to AZD1222 COVID-19 vaccine. The method was immunoSEQ multiplex PCR; TCRdb's version includes in-frame clones alone and lacks a portion of them. This sample has about 76,000 clones, with approximately 88% found just once. The sample here was peripheral blood, taken on day 0 of MenACWY control vaccination. The receptor source for this set is an adult in good health.

The V call is TRBV15, the J call TRBJ2-7, with TRBD1 matching 8 bases. The CDR3 contains 15 residues. V lost 2 bases, J lost 3 bases, and 6 bases stayed unmatched. CDR1 and CDR2 from the germline V gene are LNHNV and YYDKDF (reference sequence). The CDR3: CATSRSRQGYYEQYF. For the CDR3, the DNA is TGTGCCACCAGCAGATCGAGACAGGGGTACTACGAGCAGTACTTC.

The V call is TRBV10-1, the J call TRBJ1-5, with a weak D call TRBD1 (5 bases). The germline V gene has CDR1 WNHNN and CDR2 SYGVQD (reference sequence). The CDR3 runs 14 residues. Trimming pared 3 bases from V and 1 base from J, leaving 7 bases between. CDR3 protein: CASSEGTSNQPQHF. The CDR3 DNA sequence: TGCGCCAGCAGTGAAGGGACCAGCAATCAGCCCCAGCATTTT.

The chain's CDR3 is CASSADIAKNIQYF. DNA for the CDR3: TGTGCCAGTAGTGCGGACATAGCCAAAAACATTCAGTACTTC. This chain connects TRBV19 to TRBJ2-4; tentative D call: TRBD1 (5 bases). Germline V gives CDR1 LNHDA, CDR2 SQIVND (reference sequence). Trimming took off 5 bases at V and 0 bases at J, with 8 bases between the two ends. The CDR3 is made up of 14 amino acids.

This clone was observed once. This CDR3 reads CASSQDHQGARYGYTF. The CDR3 nucleotides read TGCGCCAGCAGCCAAGATCATCAGGGGGCTAGATATGGCTACACCTTC. This rearrangement joins TRBV4-3 to TRBJ1-2; 8 positions match TRBD1. CDR1 and CDR2 from the germline V gene are LGHNA and YSLEER. This CDR3 has 16 amino acids. V dropped 0 bases and J dropped 5; count of bases not matched to a gene: 8.

This chain connects TRBV5-1 to TRBJ1-2, with a possible D match to TRBD1 (5 bases). The CDR3 is 15 residues long. The V end was cut by 4 bases, the J end by 4 bases, with 17 bases between. Germline V gene sequence: CDR1 SGHRS, CDR2 YFSETQ. The CDR3 protein is CASSPQQGRIYGYTF. The CDR3 nucleotides are TGCGCCAGCAGCCCGCAGCAGGGCCGCATCTATGGCTACACCTTC.

The V gene is TRBV20-1, the J gene TRBJ2-6, with D uncertain. Trimming pared 3 bases from V and 0 bases from J, leaving 3 bases between. Germline V gene sequence: CDR1 DFQATT, CDR2 SNEGSKA (reference sequence). The CDR3 sequence is 13 residues long. The CDR3 loop reads CSASPSGANVLTF. The CDR3 DNA is TGCAGTGCTAGTCCCTCTGGGGCCAACGTCCTGACTTTC.

The chain recombines TRBV24-1 with TRBJ2-2; a possible D gene is TRBD2 (5 bases). Per the germline V gene, CDR1 is KGHDR and CDR2 is SFDVKD. CDR3 length equals 16 residues. V dropped 3 bases and J dropped 7 bases, with 17 bases sitting between them. The CDR3 sequence is CATSDGRGMEVGELFF. Written as DNA, the CDR3 is TGTGCCACCAGTGATGGGCGAGGGATGGAAGTCGGGGAGCTGTTTTTT.

This chain uses TRBV18 with TRBJ2-1; 8 positions match TRBD1. This CDR3 has 13 amino acids. Germline CDR1 reads KGHSH; CDR2 reads LQKENI. Trimming at V came to 2 bases and at J to 8 bases, leaving 2 bases not matched to a gene. The CDR3 loop is CASSPGTGDEQFF. The CDR3 nucleotides are TGTGCCAGCTCACCAGGGACAGGCGATGAGCAGTTCTTC.

The V gene is TRBV7-7, the J gene TRBJ2-1; TRBD2 matches 9 bases. Germline V gene lookup returns CDR1 SSHAT and CDR2 FNYEAQ (reference sequence). Trimming took 5 bases from V and 6 from J; bases not matched to a gene: 5. There are 14 residues in the CDR3. CDR3 residues: CASSPNSGSNEQFF. The DNA for the CDR3 is TGTGCCAGCAGCCCGAATAGCGGGAGCAATGAGCAGTTCTTC.

The chain is built from TRBV6-4 and TRBJ2-2, with D possibly TRBD2 on 5 matching bases. The CDR3 length is 15 residues. The V and J ends lost 3 bases and 1 base respectively, with 9 bases between them. The germline CDR1 and CDR2 sequences are MRHNA and SNTAGT. CDR3 sequence (DNA): TGTGCCAGCAGTGAGAGGGCGATGAACACCGGGGAGCTGTTTTTT. Residues: CASSERAMNTGELFF.

The chain joins TRBV7-2 to TRBJ1-5; D remains ambiguous. Trimming left V 3 bases short and J 7 bases short, with 7 bases between. CDR3 length: 12 residues. CDR1 SGHTA and CDR2 FQGNSA come from the germline V gene. The DNA of the CDR3 is TGTGCCAGCAGCTTCTTCGCCCAGCCCCAGCATTTT. Protein product: CASSFFAQPQHF.

The chain is built from TRBV7-2 and TRBJ2-7, with 10 bases aligning to TRBD2. Germline CDR1 is SGHTA and CDR2 is FQGNSA. This CDR3 has 18 amino acids. The junction had 12 bases not matched to a gene; V was cut back by 3 bases and J by 1 base. The CDR3: CASSFPASGSTYSYEQYF. The DNA for the CDR3 is TGTGCCAGCAGCTTCCCGGCTAGCGGGAGTACCTATTCCTACGAGCAGTACTTC. Drawing the rest from reference TRBV7-2 and TRBJ2-7, the complete variable domain is GAGVSQSPSNKVTEKGKDVELRCDPISGHTALYWYRQSLGQGLEFLIYFQGNSAPDKSGLPSDRFSAERTGGSVSTLTIQRTQQEDSAVYLCASSFPASGSTYSYEQYFGPGTRLTVT.

The V and J genes are TRBV28 and TRBJ2-7, with D hard to call. The CDR3 has 10 amino acids. The germline V gene has CDR1 MDHEN and CDR2 SYDVKM. Between the trimmed V and J ends, which lost 8 bases and 6 bases, there was a span of 8 bases. The CDR3 here is CASGQAEQYF. The CDR3 DNA reads TGTGCCAGCGGCCAGGCCGAGCAGTACTTC. The full variable domain, in which reference TRBV28 and TRBJ2-7 provide the parts outside the CDR3, is DVKVTQSSRYLVKRTGEKVFLECVQDMDHENMFWYRQDPGLGLRLIYFSYDVKMKEKGDIPEGYSVSREKKERFSLILESASTNQTSMYLCASGQAEQYFGPGTRLTVT.

This chain links TRBV10-2 with TRBJ1-4; D possibly corresponds to TRBD1 (6 bases). The CDR3 extends over 14 amino acids. V was cut by 7 bases and J by 8 bases, with 17 bases left in between. Looked up from germline, CDR1 is WSHSY and CDR2 is SAAADI. In DNA, the CDR3 is TGCGCCAGCACCCCTGGCCCGAGGGGGGAAAAACTGTTTTTT. Translating gives CASTPGPRGEKLFF.

The chain couples TRBV5-4 to TRBJ1-2, with 7 bases lining up with TRBD1. The CDR3 is 13 residues long. Germline V lookup: CDR1 SGHNT, CDR2 YYREEE (reference sequence). Germline trimming cut 4 bases from V and 4 bases from J; bases unmatched to any gene: 4. In DNA form, the CDR3 reads TGTGCCAGCAGCCGGGACAGCCGCTATGGCTACACCTTC. Translation: CASSRDSRYGYTF.

The gene calls are TRBV2 and TRBJ2-1; 9 bases agree with TRBD2. The V and J ends lost 7 bases and 6 bases, in that order; junction bases with no gene match: 7. Looked up from germline, CDR1 is SNHLY and CDR2 is FYNNEI. The CDR3 has 14 amino acids. The CDR3 reads CASTETSGFNEQFF. CDR3 nucleotide sequence: TGTGCCAGCACGGAGACTAGCGGATTCAATGAGCAGTTCTTC.

This clone has more than one count but fewer than ten. This CDR3 reads CASSLLGQNYEQYF. Written as DNA, the CDR3 is TGTGCCAGCAGCTTATTAGGGCAGAACTACGAGCAGTACTTC. The chain has TRBV7-2 and TRBJ2-7; D gene ambiguous. CDR1 is SGHTA and CDR2 is FQGNSA in the germline V gene. The V end lost 2 bases, the J end lost 3 bases, and 11 bases lay between the germline ends. There are 14 residues in the CDR3.

V gene TRBV2 combines with J gene TRBJ2-2; weak D call: TRBD1 (6 bases). This CDR3 is built from 16 residues. V lost 6 bases, J lost 0 bases, and 14 bases lay in between. Germline assignment: CDR1 SNHLY and CDR2 FYNNEI. The CDR3, as DNA: TGTGCCAGCAGCCGACAGGACCTGGCGAACACCGGGGAGCTGTTTTTT. Its protein product is CASSRQDLANTGELFF.

The rearrangement joins TRBV6-2 or TRBV6-3 to TRBJ2-7; TRBD1 matches at 7 bases. With 0 bases clipped from V and 6 bases from J, the junction kept 5 bases outside the gene matches. Germline V gene lookup returns CDR1 MNHEY and CDR2 SVGEGT. This CDR3 has 14 residues. The CDR3 loop reads CASSYSATGSEQYF. The CDR3 bases are TGTGCCAGCAGTTACTCCGCGACAGGGTCCGAGCAGTACTTC.

The V and J genes are TRBV6-4 and TRBJ2-1, with 10 bases lining up with TRBD2. V lost 8 bases, J lost 3 bases, and 7 bases stayed unmatched. The CDR3 sequence is 15 residues long. CDR1 and CDR2 (germline): MRHNA, SNTAGT. CDR3 region: CASGRTSGHYNEQFF. Written as DNA, the CDR3 is TGTGCCAGCGGACGGACTAGCGGACACTACAATGAGCAGTTCTTC.

The rearrangement joins TRBV30 to TRBJ1-1; D might be TRBD1 (5 bases). Trimming took 6 bases from V and 4 from J, leaving 12 bases between them. The CDR3 loop spans 12 amino acids. Per germline, CDR1 GTSNPN and CDR2 SVGIG (reference sequence). The CDR3 nucleotides are TGTGCCTGTTCTCCGGGGGGCACTGAAGCTTTCTTT. This encodes CACSPGGTEAFF.

This clone was found a few times. The chain uses TRBV28 and TRBJ1-1, with D possibly matching TRBD1 (6 bases). The germline V gene encodes CDR1 MDHEN and CDR2 SYDVKM. The ends were cut back, 1 base at V and 3 bases at J, with 12 bases in the middle. CDR3 length equals 15 residues. CDR3 in amino acids: CASSLSGQGHTEAFF. The CDR3 DNA sequence: TGTGCCAGCAGTTTATCGGGGCAGGGGCACACTGAAGCTTTCTTT.

The genes are TRBV6-2 or TRBV6-3 and TRBJ2-7, with D tentatively TRBD1 or TRBD2 (5 bases each). CDR3 size: 13 residues. Germline values: CDR1 MNHEY, CDR2 SVGEGT. V was shortened by 2 bases and J by 3 bases, with 8 bases between the two germline ends. CDR3 DNA sequence: TGTGCCAGCAGTTACGGGACGGGCTACGAGCAGTACTTC. Encoded protein: CASSYGTGYEQYF.

The gene calls are TRBV27 and TRBJ2-7; D unclear. Germline V gives CDR1 MNHEY, CDR2 SMNVEV (reference sequence). The CDR3 extends over 12 amino acids. Trimming shortened V by 4 bases and J by 4 bases, and 8 bases separated the two germline ends. For the CDR3, the DNA is TGTGCCAGCAGTTCGGAAACGTACGAGCAGTACTTC. Residues: CASSSETYEQYF.

The chain combines TRBV18 with TRBJ2-1, with 15 bases aligning to TRBD2. CDR1 and CDR2 (germline): KGHSH, LQKENI. The CDR3 is 16 amino acids. V shed 3 bases and J 8 bases; nucleotides not matched to a gene: 5. The DNA for the CDR3 is TGTGCCAGCTCACCTGGACTAGCGGGAGGGGGCGATGAGCAGTTCTTC. Encoded protein: CASSPGLAGGGDEQFF.

CDR3 region: CASSQVGGAGANVLTF. CDR3 bases: TGTGCCAGCAGCCAAGTAGGGGGGGCTGGGGCCAACGTCCTGACTTTC. The rearrangement links TRBV4-2 to TRBJ2-6, with D possibly TRBD2 on 7 matching bases. Germline CDR1 reads LGHNA; CDR2 reads YNFKEQ. The CDR3 is 16 amino acids. V was trimmed by 1 base and J by 2 bases, leaving 9 bases between them.

The chain has TRBV4-3 and TRBJ2-7; the match to TRBD2 covers 7 bases. Germline V gives CDR1 LGHNA, CDR2 YSLEER. J lost 2 bases, V lost 0 bases, and 7 bases had no gene match. This CDR3 has 16 amino acids. CDR3 loop: CASSQDSSGNAYEQYF. CDR3 bases: TGCGCCAGCAGCCAAGATTCCAGCGGGAATGCCTACGAGCAGTACTTC.